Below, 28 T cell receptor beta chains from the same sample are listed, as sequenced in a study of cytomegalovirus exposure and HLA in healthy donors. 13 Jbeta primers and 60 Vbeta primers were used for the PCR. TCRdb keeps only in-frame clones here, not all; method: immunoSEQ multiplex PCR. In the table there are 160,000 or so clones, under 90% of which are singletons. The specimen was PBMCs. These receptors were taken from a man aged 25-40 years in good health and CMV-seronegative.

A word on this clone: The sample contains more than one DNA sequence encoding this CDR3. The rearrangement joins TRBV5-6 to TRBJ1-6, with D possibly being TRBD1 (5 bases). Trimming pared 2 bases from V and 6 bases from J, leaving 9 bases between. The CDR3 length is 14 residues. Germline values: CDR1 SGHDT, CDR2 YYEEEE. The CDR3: CASSFGQGNSPLHF. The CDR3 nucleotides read TGTGCCAGCAGCTTCGGGCAGGGTAATTCACCCCTCCACTTT.

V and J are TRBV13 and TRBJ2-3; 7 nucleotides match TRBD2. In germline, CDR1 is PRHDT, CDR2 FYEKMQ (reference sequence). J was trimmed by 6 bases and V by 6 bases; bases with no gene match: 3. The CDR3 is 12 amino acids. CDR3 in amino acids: CASRGGGDTQYF. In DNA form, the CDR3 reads TGTGCCAGCAGGGGGGGAGGGGATACGCAGTATTTT.

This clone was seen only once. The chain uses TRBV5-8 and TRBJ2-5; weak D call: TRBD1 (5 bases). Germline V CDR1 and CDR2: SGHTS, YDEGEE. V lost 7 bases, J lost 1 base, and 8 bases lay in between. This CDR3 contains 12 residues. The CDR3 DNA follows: TGTGCCAGCTTTAGGGGCCAAGAGACCCAGTACTTC. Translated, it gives CASFRGQETQYF. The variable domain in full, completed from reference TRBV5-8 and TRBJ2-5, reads EAGVTQSPTHLIKTRGQQATLRCSPISGHTSVYWYQQALGLGLQFLLWYDEGEERNRGNFPPRFSGRQFPNYSSELNVNALELEDSALYLCASFRGQETQYFGPGTRLLVL.

This CDR3 reads CASSFDRGHAREETQYF. CDR3 DNA: TGTGCCAGCAGCTTCGACAGGGGGCACGCTCGGGAAGAGACCCAGTACTTC. This chain uses TRBV11-1 with TRBJ2-5, with 10 positions matching TRBD1. The CDR3 spans 17 residues. Germline loops: CDR1 SGHAT, CDR2 FQDESV (reference sequence). The ends lost 3 bases at V and 3 bases at J; junction bases unmatched: 10.

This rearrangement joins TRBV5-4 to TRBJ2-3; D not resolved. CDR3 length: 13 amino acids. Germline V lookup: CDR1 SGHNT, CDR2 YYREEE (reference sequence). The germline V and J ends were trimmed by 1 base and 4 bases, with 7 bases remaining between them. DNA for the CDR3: TGTGCCAGCAGCTTGCTTGGGCCAGATACGCAGTATTTT. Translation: CASSLLGPDTQYF.

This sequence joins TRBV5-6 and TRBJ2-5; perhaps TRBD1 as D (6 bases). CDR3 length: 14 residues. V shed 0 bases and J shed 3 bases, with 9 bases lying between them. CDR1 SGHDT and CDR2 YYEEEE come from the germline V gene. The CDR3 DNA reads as TGTGCCAGCAGCTTGGAGGGGGTGGAAGAGACCCAGTACTTC. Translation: CASSLEGVEETQYF.

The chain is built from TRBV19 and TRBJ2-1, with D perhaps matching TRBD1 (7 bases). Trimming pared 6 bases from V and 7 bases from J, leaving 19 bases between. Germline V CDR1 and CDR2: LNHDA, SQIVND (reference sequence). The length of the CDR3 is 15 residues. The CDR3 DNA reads TGTGCCAGTAGGGCCCTCTCCTCAGGGGGGAATGAGCAGTTCTTC. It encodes CASRALSSGGNEQFF.

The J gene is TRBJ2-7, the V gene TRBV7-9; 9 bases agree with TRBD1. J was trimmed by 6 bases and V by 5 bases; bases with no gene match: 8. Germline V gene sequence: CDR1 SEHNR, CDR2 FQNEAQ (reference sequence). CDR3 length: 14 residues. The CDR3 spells CASSLAGTGSEQYF. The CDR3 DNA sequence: TGTGCCAGCAGCCTCGCCGGGACAGGGAGCGAGCAGTACTTC.

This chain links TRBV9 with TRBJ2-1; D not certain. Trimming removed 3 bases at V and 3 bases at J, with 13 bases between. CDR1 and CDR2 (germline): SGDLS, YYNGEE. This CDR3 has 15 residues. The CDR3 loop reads CASSGGVHFYNEQFF. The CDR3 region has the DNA TGTGCCAGCAGCGGCGGAGTCCACTTCTACAATGAGCAGTTCTTC.

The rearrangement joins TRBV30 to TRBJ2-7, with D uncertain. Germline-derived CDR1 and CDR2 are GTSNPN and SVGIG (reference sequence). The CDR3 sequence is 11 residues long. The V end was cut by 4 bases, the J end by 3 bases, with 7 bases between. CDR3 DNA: TGTGCCTGGACGACACTCTACGAGCAGTACTTC. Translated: CAWTTLYEQYF.

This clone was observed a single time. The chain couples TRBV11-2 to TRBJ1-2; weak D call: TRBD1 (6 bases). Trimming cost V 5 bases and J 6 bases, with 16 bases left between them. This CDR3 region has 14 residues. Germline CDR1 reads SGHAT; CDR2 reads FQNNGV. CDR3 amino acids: CASSPKTGRDGYTF. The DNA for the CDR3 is TGTGCCAGCAGCCCCAAGACAGGTCGCGATGGCTACACCTTC.

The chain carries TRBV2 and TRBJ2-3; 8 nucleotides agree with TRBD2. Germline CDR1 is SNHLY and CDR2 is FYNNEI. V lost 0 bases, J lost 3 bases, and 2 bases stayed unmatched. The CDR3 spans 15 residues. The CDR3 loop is CASSEASGRTDTQYF. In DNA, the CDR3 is TGTGCCAGCAGTGAAGCGAGCGGGAGAACAGATACGCAGTATTTT. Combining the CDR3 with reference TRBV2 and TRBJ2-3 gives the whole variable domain EPEVTQTPSHQVTQMGQEVILRCVPISNHLYFYWYRQILGQKVEFLVSFYNNEISEKSEIFDDQFSVERPDGSNFTLKIRSTKLEDSAMYFCASSEASGRTDTQYFGPGTRLTVL.

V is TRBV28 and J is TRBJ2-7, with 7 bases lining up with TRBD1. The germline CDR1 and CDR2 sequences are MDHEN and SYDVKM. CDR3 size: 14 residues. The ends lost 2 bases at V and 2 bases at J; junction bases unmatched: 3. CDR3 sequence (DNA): TGTGCCAGCAGTTTACTAGACAGGGCCTACGAGCAGTACTTC. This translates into CASSLLDRAYEQYF.

CDR3: CASSFWGMGLGRGGYTF. Here the CDR3 DNA reads TGTGCCAGCAGTTTTTGGGGGATGGGACTGGGACGGGGTGGCTACACCTTC. This chain connects TRBV28 to TRBJ1-2, with TRBD1 as a possible D gene (5 bases). CDR1 MDHEN and CDR2 SYDVKM come from the germline V gene. The CDR3 sequence is 17 residues long. The V end was cut by 3 bases, the J end by 7 bases, with 24 bases between.

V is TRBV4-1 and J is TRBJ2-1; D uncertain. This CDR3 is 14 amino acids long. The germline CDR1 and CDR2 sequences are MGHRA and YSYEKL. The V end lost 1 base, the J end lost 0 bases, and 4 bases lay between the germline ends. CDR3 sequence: CASSQVYSYNEQFF. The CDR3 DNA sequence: TGCGCCAGCAGCCAAGTGTACTCCTACAATGAGCAGTTCTTC.

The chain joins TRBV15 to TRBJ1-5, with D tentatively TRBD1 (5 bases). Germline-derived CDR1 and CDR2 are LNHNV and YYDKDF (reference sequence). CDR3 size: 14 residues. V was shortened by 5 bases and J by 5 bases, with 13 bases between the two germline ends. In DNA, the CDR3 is TGTGCCACCAGCCACCGACAGAACGATCAGCCCCAGCATTTT. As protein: CATSHRQNDQPQHF.

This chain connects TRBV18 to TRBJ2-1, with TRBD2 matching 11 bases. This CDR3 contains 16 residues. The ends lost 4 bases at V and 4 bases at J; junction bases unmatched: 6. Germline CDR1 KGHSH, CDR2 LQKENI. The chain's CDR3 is CASSLPSGRPYNEQFF. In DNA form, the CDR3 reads TGTGCCAGCTCACTCCCTAGCGGGAGGCCGTACAATGAGCAGTTCTTC.

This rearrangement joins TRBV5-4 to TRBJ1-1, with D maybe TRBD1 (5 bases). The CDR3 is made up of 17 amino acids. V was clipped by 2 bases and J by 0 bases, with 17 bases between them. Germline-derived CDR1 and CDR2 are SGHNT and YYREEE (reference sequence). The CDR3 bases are TGTGCCAGCAGCTTCCGACAGTTCTCCACCGTGAACACTGAAGCTTTCTTT. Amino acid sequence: CASSFRQFSTVNTEAFF.

CDR3 bases: TGTGCCAGCTCGGAAGAACAGGGAAGGGGTGAAAAACTGTTTTTT. It encodes CASSEEQGRGEKLFF. This chain joins TRBV7-2 and TRBJ1-4, with D perhaps matching TRBD1 (6 bases). Per germline, CDR1 SGHTA and CDR2 FQGNSA. V dropped 8 bases and J dropped 7 bases, with 20 bases sitting between them. The CDR3 runs to 15 residues.

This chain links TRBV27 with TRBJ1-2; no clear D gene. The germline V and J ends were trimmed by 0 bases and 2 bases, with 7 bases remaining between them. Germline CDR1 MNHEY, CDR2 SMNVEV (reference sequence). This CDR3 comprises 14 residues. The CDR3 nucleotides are TGTGCCAGCAGTTTATCGAAACAGAACTATGGCTACACCTTC. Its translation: CASSLSKQNYGYTF.

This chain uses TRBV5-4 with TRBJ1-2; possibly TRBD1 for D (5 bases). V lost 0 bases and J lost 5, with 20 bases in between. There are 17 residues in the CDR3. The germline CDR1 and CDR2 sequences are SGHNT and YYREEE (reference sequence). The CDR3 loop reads CASSLDDSAYYPYGYTF. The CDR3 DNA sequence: TGTGCCAGCAGCTTGGATGACAGCGCTTACTACCCGTATGGCTACACCTTC.

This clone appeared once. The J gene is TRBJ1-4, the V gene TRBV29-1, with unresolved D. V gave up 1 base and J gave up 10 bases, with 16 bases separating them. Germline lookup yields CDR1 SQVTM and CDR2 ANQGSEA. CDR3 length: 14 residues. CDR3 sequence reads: CSVEVASIPAKLFF. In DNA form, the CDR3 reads TGCAGCGTTGAAGTGGCCTCCATCCCCGCAAAACTGTTTTTT.

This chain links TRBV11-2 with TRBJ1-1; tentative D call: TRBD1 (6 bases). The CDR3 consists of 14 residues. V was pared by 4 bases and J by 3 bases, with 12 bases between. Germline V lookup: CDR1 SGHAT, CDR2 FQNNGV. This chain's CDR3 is CASSWQGSYTEAFF. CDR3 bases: TGTGCCAGCAGCTGGCAGGGGTCGTACACTGAAGCTTTCTTT.

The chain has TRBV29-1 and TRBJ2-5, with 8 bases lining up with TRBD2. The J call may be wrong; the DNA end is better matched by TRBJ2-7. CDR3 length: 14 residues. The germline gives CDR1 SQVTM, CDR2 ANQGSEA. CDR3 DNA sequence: TGCAGCGTTGAACTGGCTAGCGGGTCCTACGAGCAGTACTTC. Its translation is CSVELASGSYEQYF.

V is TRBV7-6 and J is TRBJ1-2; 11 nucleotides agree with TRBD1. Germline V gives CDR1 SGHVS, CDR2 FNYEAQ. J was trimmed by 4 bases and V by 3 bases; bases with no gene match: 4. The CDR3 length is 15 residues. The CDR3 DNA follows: TGTGCCAGCAGCTTGTCTGGGACAGGGGGCTATGGCTACACCTTC. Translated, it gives CASSLSGTGGYGYTF.

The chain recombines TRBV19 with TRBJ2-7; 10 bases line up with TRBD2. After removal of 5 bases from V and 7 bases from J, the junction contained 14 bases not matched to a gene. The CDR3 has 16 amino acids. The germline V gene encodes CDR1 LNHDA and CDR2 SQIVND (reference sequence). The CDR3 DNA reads TGTGCCAGTAGTTCCTGGACTAGCGGAGGTCAATGGGAGCAGTACTTC. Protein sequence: CASSSWTSGGQWEQYF.

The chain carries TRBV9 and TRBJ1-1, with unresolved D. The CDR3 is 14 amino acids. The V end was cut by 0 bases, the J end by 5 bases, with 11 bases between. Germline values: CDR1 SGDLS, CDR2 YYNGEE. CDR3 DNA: TGTGCCAGCAGCGTAGGGGCGGGAGTGACTGAAGCTTTCTTT. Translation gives CASSVGAGVTEAFF.

The CDR3 coding sequence is TGTGCCAGTAGTCCTCAGGACAGCTATAGCAATCAGCCCCAGCATTTT. It translates to CASSPQDSYSNQPQHF. The V gene is TRBV19, the J gene TRBJ1-5; TRBD1 might be the D (6 bases). Germline V gives CDR1 LNHDA, CDR2 SQIVND (reference sequence). This CDR3 is 16 amino acids long. The V end was cut by 5 bases, the J end by 0 bases, with 14 bases between.